The sequence of this T cell receptor (delta chain) was determined in a study of TRDV2 sequences in healthy donors (dated by TCRdb to 2018 to 2020). Some background on the complete study: Some 22 single-cell-derived gamma9delta2 T cell clones spanning the full range of antitumor activity were TCR-sequenced and traced within the bulk repertoire. Study-level results and caveats: Observed TCRdelta repertoires were highly focused, yet clonotype frequency did not correlate with antitumor functional potential of the respective clone. The TCRdelta clonotypes of several highly reactive clones appeared rare, since those clonotypes could not be detected in the bulk sequencing data from the donors of those clones.

As for this clone: Its antigen target is currently unknown. No much larger clonotype is one base removed from it; base qualities were not supplied.

Bulk sequencing of complete TCR delta chain (Vdelta2) repertoires was performed to track the frequency of functionally characterized gamma9delta2 T cell clones. The Dutch blood bank supplied purchased peripheral blood from anonymous healthy donors. All of the gamma9delta2 T cells analyzed in the study came from the peripheral blood of healthy donors. Libraries were made using PCR. Sequenced using an Illumina MiSeq. The paper's processing steps were these. Clonotypes represented by only a single read were excluded when reporting TRDV repertoire clonotype frequencies. After TCRdb called clones again from the public reads with CATT, rows with identical DNA were merged. The V and J calls reflect TCRdb's pipeline rather than the authors' work. In this sample the table shows about 1,100 delta-chain clones, over 60% of which occur a single time. Roughly 19% of the sample is held by the ten biggest clonotypes.

CDR1 and CDR2 (GEAIGNYY, EKD) derive from the germline V gene. V is reduced by 3 bases and J by 1 base, leaving a spacing of 26 bases between them. The CDR3 runs 19 residues from the cysteine to the phenylalanine. Only CDR3 DNA remains: 57 bases, in frame from the first base. This sequence originates from a human donor in good health. Sequenced sample: Vd2+ gamma-delta T cells from blood. This sample's cell subset or site label indicates: TCR Vdelta2-expressing (gamma9delta2) T cells. The rearranged chain carries TRDV2 and TRDJ1; the best D guess is TRDD3, with 7 bases matching. In nucleotides, the sequence is TGTGCCTGTGACGACCTTCCCAATACTGGGGACTGGGGCACCGATAAACTCATCTTT. This translates into CACDDLPNTGDWGTDKLIF.